Given below is one T cell receptor (beta chain) in context. The sample originates from a study of CD8+CD57+ T cells in acquired aplastic anemia. The CDR3 totals 14 residues. Germline CDR1 and CDR2: MGHDK and SYGVNS. Trimming removed 0 bases at V and 6 bases at J, with 9 bases between. TCR beta VDJ and CDR3 were profiled, and genomic DNA was the template. TCRdb recomputed calls from the reads with MiXCR, one row per CDR3 protein. There are some 150,000 distinct CDR3 sequences in the sample; about 64% occur only once, and around 45% lies in the top ten. Patients chosen for sequencing had shown CD8+CD57+ cell expansion by flow cytometry.

What was sequenced was sorted CD4+, CD8+, or CD8+CD57+ T cells (not recorded which) from PBMCs. The chain combines TRBV25-1 with TRBJ2-1; D is unclear. This clonotype was sampled from a human donor with aplastic anemia. CDR3 sequence (DNA): TGTGCCAGCAGTGAATATAAGGGAAGCAATGAGCAGTTCTTC. Amino acid sequence: CASSEYKGSNEQFF.